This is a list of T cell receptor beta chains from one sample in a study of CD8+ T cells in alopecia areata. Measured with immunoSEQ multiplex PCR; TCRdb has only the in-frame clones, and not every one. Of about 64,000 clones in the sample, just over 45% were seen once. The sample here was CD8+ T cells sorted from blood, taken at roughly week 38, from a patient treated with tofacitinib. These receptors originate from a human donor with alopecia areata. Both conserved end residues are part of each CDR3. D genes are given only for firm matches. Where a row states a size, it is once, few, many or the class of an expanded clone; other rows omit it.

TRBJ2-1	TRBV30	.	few	CAWSRQSYNEQFF	TGTGCCTGGAGCCGACAGAGCTACAATGAGCAGTTCTTC
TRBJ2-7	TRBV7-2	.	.	CASSSGGYSYEQYF	TGTGCCAGCAGCTCTGGGGGATACTCCTACGAGCAGTACTTC
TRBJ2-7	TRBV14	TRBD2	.	CASSLELAGEDEQYF	TGTGCCAGCAGCCTGGAATTAGCGGGAGAGGACGAGCAGTACTTC
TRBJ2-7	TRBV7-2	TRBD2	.	CASSHGTSGYEQYF	TGTGCCAGCAGCCATGGGACTAGCGGATACGAGCAGTACTTC
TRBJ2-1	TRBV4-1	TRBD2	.	CASSYSAGGYYNEQFF	TGCGCCAGCAGCTACTCAGCGGGAGGCTACTACAATGAGCAGTTCTTC
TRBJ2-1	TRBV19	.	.	CASSIPSLEQFF	TGTGCCAGTAGTATTCCTTCCCTAGAGCAGTTCTTC
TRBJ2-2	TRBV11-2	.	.	CASSDAPITLRDGELFF	TGTGCCAGCAGCGACGCACCGATTACATTAAGGGACGGGGAGCTGTTTTTT
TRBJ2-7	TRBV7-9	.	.	CASSEGFHEQYF	TGTGCCAGCAGCGAGGGTTTCCACGAGCAGTACTTC
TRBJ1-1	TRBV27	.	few	CASSMGRTLEAFF	TGTGCCAGCAGCATGGGACGGACCCTTGAAGCTTTCTTT
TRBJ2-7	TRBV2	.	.	CASSETLTVYEQYF	TGTGCCAGCAGTGAAACACTGACTGTCTACGAGCAGTACTTC
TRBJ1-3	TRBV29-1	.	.	CSVATGNSGNTIYF	TGCAGCGTTGCTACTGGAAACTCTGGAAACACCATATATTTT
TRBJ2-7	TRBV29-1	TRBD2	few	CSVGSGGPYEQYF	TGCAGCGTCGGTAGCGGGGGGCCCTACGAGCAGTACTTC
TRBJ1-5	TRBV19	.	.	CASSIPGDYSNQPQHF	TGTGCCAGTAGTATACCGGGAGACTATAGCAATCAGCCCCAGCATTTT